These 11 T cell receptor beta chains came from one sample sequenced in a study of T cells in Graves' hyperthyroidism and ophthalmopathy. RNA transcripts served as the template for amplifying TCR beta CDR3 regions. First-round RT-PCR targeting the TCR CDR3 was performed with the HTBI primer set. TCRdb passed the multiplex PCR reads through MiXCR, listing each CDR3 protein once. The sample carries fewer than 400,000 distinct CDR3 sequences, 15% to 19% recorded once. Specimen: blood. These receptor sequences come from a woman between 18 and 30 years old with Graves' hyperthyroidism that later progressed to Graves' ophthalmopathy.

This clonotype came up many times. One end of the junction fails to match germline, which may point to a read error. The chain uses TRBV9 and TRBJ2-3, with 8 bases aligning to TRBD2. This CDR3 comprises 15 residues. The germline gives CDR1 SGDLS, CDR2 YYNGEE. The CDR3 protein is CASSVVAGSIDTQYF. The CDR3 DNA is TGTGCCAGCAGCGTCGTAGCGGGAAGCATAGATACGCAGTATTTT.

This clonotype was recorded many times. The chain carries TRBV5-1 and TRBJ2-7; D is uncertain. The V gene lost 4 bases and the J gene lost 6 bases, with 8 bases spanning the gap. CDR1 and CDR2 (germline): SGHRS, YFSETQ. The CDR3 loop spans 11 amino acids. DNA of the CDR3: TGCGCCAGCAGCCGAGCTGGCGAGCAGTACTTC. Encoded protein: CASSRAGEQYF.

The CDR3 coding sequence is TGTGCCAGCAGTCCGGGACACAAAACCGGGGAGCTGTTTTTT. It encodes CASSPGHKTGELFF. The rearrangement links TRBV12-3 or TRBV12-4 to TRBJ2-2; D is possibly TRBD1 (6 bases). Trimming pared 5 bases from V and 5 bases from J, leaving 12 bases between. CDR3 size: 14 residues.

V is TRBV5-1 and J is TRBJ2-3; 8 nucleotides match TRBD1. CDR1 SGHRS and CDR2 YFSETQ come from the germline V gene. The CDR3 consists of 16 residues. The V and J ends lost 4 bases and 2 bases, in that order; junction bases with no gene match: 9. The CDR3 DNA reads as TGCGCCAGCAGCAGGGACAGGACCCACCCCACAGATACGCAGTATTTT. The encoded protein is CASSRDRTHPTDTQYF.

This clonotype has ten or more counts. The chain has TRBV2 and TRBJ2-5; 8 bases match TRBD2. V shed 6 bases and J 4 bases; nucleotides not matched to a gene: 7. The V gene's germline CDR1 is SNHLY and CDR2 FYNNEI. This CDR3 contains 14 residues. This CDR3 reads CASSPPGGRETQYF. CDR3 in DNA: TGTGCCAGCAGCCCTCCGGGAGGGAGAGAGACCCAGTACTTC.

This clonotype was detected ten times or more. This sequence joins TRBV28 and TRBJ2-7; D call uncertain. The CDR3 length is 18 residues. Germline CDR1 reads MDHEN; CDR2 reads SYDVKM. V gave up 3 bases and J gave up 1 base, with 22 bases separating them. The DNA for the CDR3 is TGTGCCAGCAGTTTGCCGTCTCCCACGGCGGTCGAATCCTACGAGCAGTACTTC. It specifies CASSLPSPTAVESYEQYF.

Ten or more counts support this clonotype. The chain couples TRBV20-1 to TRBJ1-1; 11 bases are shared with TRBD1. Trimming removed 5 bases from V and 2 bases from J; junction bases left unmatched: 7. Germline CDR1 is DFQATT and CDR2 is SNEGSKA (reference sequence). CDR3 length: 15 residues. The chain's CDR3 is CSARTGGAINTEAFF. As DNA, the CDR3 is TGCAGTGCTCGGACAGGGGGCGCGATTAACACTGAAGCTTTCTTT.

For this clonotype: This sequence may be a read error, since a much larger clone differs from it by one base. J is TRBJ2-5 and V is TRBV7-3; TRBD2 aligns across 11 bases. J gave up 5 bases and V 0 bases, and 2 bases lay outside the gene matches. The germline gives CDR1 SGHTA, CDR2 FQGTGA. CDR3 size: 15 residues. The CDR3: CASSLTSGRAETQYF. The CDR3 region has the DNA TGTGCCAGCAGCTTAACTAGCGGGAGGGCTGAGACCCAGTACTTC.

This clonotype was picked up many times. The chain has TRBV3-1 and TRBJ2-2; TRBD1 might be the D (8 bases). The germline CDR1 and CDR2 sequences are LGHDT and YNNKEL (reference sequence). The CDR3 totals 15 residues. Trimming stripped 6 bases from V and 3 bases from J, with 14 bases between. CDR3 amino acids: CASRITGGDTGELFF. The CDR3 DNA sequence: TGTGCCAGCAGAATAACAGGGGGGGACACCGGGGAGCTGTTTTTT. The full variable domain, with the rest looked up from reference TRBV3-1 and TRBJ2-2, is DTAVSQTPKYLVTQMGNDKSIKCEQNLGHDTMYWYKQDSKKFLKIMFSYNNKELIINETVPNRFSPKSPDKAHLNLHINSLELGDSAVYFCASRITGGDTGELFFGEGSRLTVL.

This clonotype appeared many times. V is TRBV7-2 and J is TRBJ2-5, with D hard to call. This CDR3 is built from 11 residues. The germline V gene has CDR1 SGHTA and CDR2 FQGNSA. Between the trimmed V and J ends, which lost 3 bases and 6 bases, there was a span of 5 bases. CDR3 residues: CASSLGKTQYF. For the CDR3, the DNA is TGTGCCAGCAGCTTGGGAAAGACCCAGTACTTC. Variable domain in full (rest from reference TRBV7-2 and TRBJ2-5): GAGVSQSPSNKVTEKGKDVELRCDPISGHTALYWYRQSLGQGLEFLIYFQGNSAPDKSGLPSDRFSAERTGGSVSTLTIQRTQQEDSAVYLCASSLGKTQYFGPGTRLLVL.

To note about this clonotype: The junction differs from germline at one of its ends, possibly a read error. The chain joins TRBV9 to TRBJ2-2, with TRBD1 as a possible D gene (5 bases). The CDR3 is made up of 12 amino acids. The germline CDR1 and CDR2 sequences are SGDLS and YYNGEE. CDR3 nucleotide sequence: TGTACCAGCAGCGCAGGGTCCGGGGAGCTGTTTTTT. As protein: CTSSAGSGELFF.